This is a list of T cell receptor beta chains from one sample in a study of beta chain features in type 1 diabetes. Repertoires were generated with immunoSEQ multiplex PCR, while TCRdb's copy carries only in-frame clones and drops some. The table has about 210,000 clones, roughly 10% seen once. Material: central memory CD4+ T cells from blood. These receptors were collected from a man aged 18 to 29 in good health. Both conserved end residues are part of each CDR3. The D gene is left open where the match is weak. Not all rows give a size; the values are once, few, many and, for expanded clones, a class.

CDR3: CASSPGPSDIQYF
DNA: TGTGCCAGCAGCCCGGGCCCTTCTGACATTCAGTACTTC
D: .
size: .
V: TRBV6-5
J: TRBJ2-4

CDR3: CASRPLGNTDTQYF
DNA: TGTGCCAGTAGACCACTAGGCAACACAGATACGCAGTATTTT
D: .
size: few
V: TRBV19
J: TRBJ2-3

CDR3: CAWSLSLNEQFF
DNA: TGTGCCTGGAGCCTCTCTCTCAATGAGCAGTTCTTC
D: .
size: many
V: TRBV30
J: TRBJ2-1

CDR3: CASSLEASWETQYF
DNA: TGCGCCAGCAGCTTGGAGGCTAGCTGGGAGACCCAGTACTTC
D: .
size: .
V: TRBV5-1
J: TRBJ2-5

CDR3: CASSQSGQNNEQFF
DNA: TGCGCCAGCAGCCAATCGGGACAGAACAATGAGCAGTTCTTC
D: TRBD1
size: .
V: TRBV4-3
J: TRBJ2-1

CDR3: CASSPHAAGVEEKLFF
DNA: TGCGCCAGCAGCCCCCACGCGGCGGGGGTTGAAGAAAAACTGTTTTTT
D: .
size: .
V: TRBV5-1
J: TRBJ1-4

CDR3: CASWTGRRETQYF
DNA: TGTGCCAGCTGGACGGGCAGGCGCGAGACCCAGTACTTC
D: .
size: few
V: TRBV18
J: TRBJ2-5

CDR3: CASSNSGRALNEQFF
DNA: TGTGCCAGCAGTAATAGCGGGAGGGCGTTGAATGAGCAGTTCTTC
D: TRBD2
size: few
V: TRBV2
J: TRBJ2-1

CDR3: CASSRGPLRGYNEQFF
DNA: TGCGCCAGCAGCCGCGGACCTCTCAGGGGCTACAATGAGCAGTTCTTC
D: .
size: .
V: TRBV4-1
J: TRBJ2-1

CDR3: CASSGTGSEQYF
DNA: TGCGCCAGCAGCGGGACAGGGAGCGAGCAGTACTTC
D: TRBD1
size: .
V: TRBV5-1
J: TRBJ2-7

CDR3: CASSVTGTSDRETQYF
DNA: TGTGCCAGCAGCGTTACCGGGACCTCCGACCGAGAGACCCAGTACTTC
D: .
size: many
V: TRBV9
J: TRBJ2-5

CDR3: CASSSWTVVNTEAFF
DNA: TGTGCCAGCAGCTCGTGGACAGTAGTGAACACTGAAGCTTTCTTT
D: .
size: many
V: TRBV5-4
J: TRBJ1-1

CDR3: CASSSGAPYQETQYF
DNA: TGTGCCAGCAGCTCCGGGGCTCCCTACCAAGAGACCCAGTACTTC
D: .
size: .
V: TRBV5-4
J: TRBJ2-5

CDR3: CASGGGDATNEKLFF
DNA: TGTGCCAGCGGGGGAGGGGACGCAACTAATGAAAAACTGTTTTTT
D: .
size: .
V: TRBV7-2
J: TRBJ1-4

CDR3: CASSFGTVGEQYF
DNA: TGCGCCAGCAGCTTCGGGACAGTTGGTGAGCAGTACTTC
D: TRBD1
size: .
V: TRBV5-1
J: TRBJ2-7

CDR3: CASSSGDREAFF
DNA: TGTGCCAGCAGCTCGGGGGACAGGGAAGCTTTCTTT
D: TRBD1
size: .
V: TRBV7-9
J: TRBJ1-1

CDR3: CSVCPEGGSDYEQYF
DNA: TGCAGCGTCTGCCCGGAGGGCGGTTCTGACTACGAGCAGTACTTC
D: .
size: few
V: TRBV29-1
J: TRBJ2-7

CDR3: CASSLGVGLYEQYF
DNA: TGTGCCAGCAGCTTAGGTGTGGGTTTGTACGAGCAGTACTTC
D: .
size: many
V: TRBV11-2
J: TRBJ2-7

CDR3: CASSLGSRGSEQYF
DNA: TGTGCCAGCAGTTTAGGTTCCCGGGGAAGCGAGCAGTACTTC
D: .
size: many
V: TRBV28
J: TRBJ2-7

CDR3: CASSARYEQYF
DNA: TGTGCCAGCAGCGCCAGATACGAGCAGTACTTC
D: .
size: .
V: TRBV2
J: TRBJ2-7

CDR3: CASSPGTSDNEQFF
DNA: TGTGCCAGCAGTCCGGGGACTAGCGACAATGAGCAGTTCTTC
D: TRBD2
size: .
V: TRBV7-9
J: TRBJ2-1

CDR3: CASSPRQAYNEQFF
DNA: TGCGCCAGCAGCCCTCGACAGGCGTACAATGAGCAGTTCTTC
D: .
size: .
V: TRBV5-1
J: TRBJ2-1

CDR3: CASSPQGRGQPQHF
DNA: TGTGCCAGCAGCCCCCAGGGGCGGGGGCAGCCCCAGCATTTT
D: .
size: .
V: TRBV7-9
J: TRBJ1-5

CDR3: CASSPGLETQYF
DNA: TGTGCCAGCAGCCCCGGGCTGGAGACCCAGTACTTC
D: .
size: once
V: TRBV7-6
J: TRBJ2-5

CDR3: CASSILDSTDTQYF
DNA: TGTGCCAGCAGCATACTGGACAGCACAGATACGCAGTATTTT
D: .
size: .
V: TRBV5-4
J: TRBJ2-3

CDR3: CASSERSQDHNEQFF
DNA: TGTGCCAGCAGTGAACGATCTCAGGACCACAATGAGCAGTTCTTC
D: .
size: few
V: TRBV2
J: TRBJ2-1

CDR3: CSGGPGWGMEETQYF
DNA: TGCAGCGGGGGCCCAGGTTGGGGCATGGAAGAGACCCAGTACTTC
D: .
size: .
V: TRBV29-1
J: TRBJ2-5

CDR3: CASTSFQTQYF
DNA: TGTGCCAGCACTTCGTTTCAGACCCAGTACTTC
D: .
size: .
V: TRBV28
J: TRBJ2-5

CDR3: CASTPGQGAQYF
DNA: TGTGCCAGCACGCCCGGACAGGGGGCCCAGTACTTC
D: TRBD1
size: .
V: TRBV28
J: TRBJ2-7

CDR3: CASSPIWDGNTEAFF
DNA: TGTGCCAGCTCACCGATATGGGACGGGAACACTGAAGCTTTCTTT
D: .
size: .
V: TRBV18
J: TRBJ1-1

CDR3: CASSKFSGSSYNEQFF
DNA: TGCGCCAGCAGCAAATTTAGCGGGAGCTCCTACAATGAGCAGTTCTTC
D: TRBD2
size: .
V: TRBV5-1
J: TRBJ2-1

CDR3: CASIVQGGYEQYF
DNA: TGTGCCAGCATCGTCCAGGGTGGCTACGAGCAGTACTTC
D: .
size: few
V: TRBV28
J: TRBJ2-7

CDR3: CASSLKEEQMVKYF
DNA: TGCGCCAGCAGCTTGAAGGAGGAACAGATGGTGAAGTATTTT
D: .
size: many
V: TRBV5-1
J: TRBJ2-3

CDR3: CASSQEKGPYTEAFF
DNA: TGTGCCAGCAGCCAAGAGAAGGGTCCCTACACTGAAGCTTTCTTT
D: .
size: few
V: TRBV4-2
J: TRBJ1-1